This TCR beta chain was documented in a study of tumor-infiltrating lymphocytes in glioblastoma multiforme. TCRB libraries came from RNA via three nested multiplex PCR rounds. No unique molecular identifiers were described for these TCRB libraries. TCRdb reprocessed the multiplex PCR reads via MiXCR and lists one record per CDR3 protein. This table holds around 33,000 distinct CDR3 sequences, roughly two thirds found once. The table lists this clonotype with a count of one. Its antigen is currently unknown. The conserved final phenylalanine or tryptophan is absent from the CDR3, which likely points to a read error. The study, taken as a whole, reports: Clone frequencies may be distorted by unequal TCR transcripts per cell.

The CDR3 loop spans 13 amino acids. The germline gives CDR1 ENHRY, CDR2 SYGVKD. Trimming removed 3 bases from V and 7 bases from J; junction bases left unmatched: 3. This sequence originates from a male donor with glioblastoma. The V call is TRBV10-3, the J call TRBJ2-4; 7 nucleotides align to TRBD2. The sequenced material came from brain tumor tissue. CDR3 bases: TGTGCCATCAGTGAAGACGGGGGGAACATTCAGTACTCC. Residues: CAISEDGGNIQYS.